This note documents a single T cell receptor (beta chain) sequence. The antigen is unknown. The CDR3 covers 14 residues. V dropped 2 bases and J dropped 0; count of bases not matched to a gene: 1. Germline V gene sequence: CDR1 GTSNPN, CDR2 SVGIG (reference sequence). The donors comprised healthy bone marrow donors. The data are from a study of cytomegalovirus exposure and HLA in healthy donors. General study results and limits: It was likely that a cluster of highly shared sequence variants was a sequencing artifact.

PCR amplification relied on 60 Vbeta primers (plus 13 Jbeta primers). TCRdb's table, derived via immunoSEQ multiplex PCR, lists solely in-frame clones and lacks some. In the table there are roughly 190,000 clones, around 82% of which are singletons. The gene calls are TRBV30 and TRBJ2-1; TRBD2 matches at 7 bases. The sequenced sample was PBMCs. This clonotype was sampled from a man younger than 30 in good health and CMV-seronegative. The CDR3 DNA follows: TGTGCCTGGAGTAGGACTAGCTCCTACAATGAGCAGTTCTTC. It is translated as CAWSRTSSYNEQFF.